This TCR beta chain was captured by sequencing in a study of cytomegalovirus exposure and HLA in healthy donors. 60 Vbeta and 13 Jbeta primers were used in PCR. Profiling relied on immunoSEQ multiplex PCR, and the TCRdb table lists in-frame clones only, not all of them. The sample has 150,000 to 200,000 clones; approximately 85% are singletons. Study observations and caveats: In vitro work confirmed that a few CMV-associated chains recognize CMV antigens.

The CDR3 totals 15 residues. The junction had 2 bases not matched to a gene; V was cut back by 4 bases and J by 0 bases. The germline CDR1 and CDR2 sequences are SGHTA and FQGNSA. Among the donors, all were healthy bone marrow donors. Donors had nominal health at sampling but likely had unrecorded immune exposures. This clone was counted a single time. Its cognate antigen is unknown. The rearrangement uses TRBV7-2 and TRBJ1-5; 8 bases are shared with TRBD1. The receptor was isolated from a man aged 18 to 29 in good health and CMV-seropositive. What was sequenced was PBMCs. CDR3 amino acids: CASSSGQVSNQPQHF. Here the CDR3 DNA reads TGTGCCAGCAGCTCGGGACAGGTTAGCAATCAGCCCCAGCATTTT.